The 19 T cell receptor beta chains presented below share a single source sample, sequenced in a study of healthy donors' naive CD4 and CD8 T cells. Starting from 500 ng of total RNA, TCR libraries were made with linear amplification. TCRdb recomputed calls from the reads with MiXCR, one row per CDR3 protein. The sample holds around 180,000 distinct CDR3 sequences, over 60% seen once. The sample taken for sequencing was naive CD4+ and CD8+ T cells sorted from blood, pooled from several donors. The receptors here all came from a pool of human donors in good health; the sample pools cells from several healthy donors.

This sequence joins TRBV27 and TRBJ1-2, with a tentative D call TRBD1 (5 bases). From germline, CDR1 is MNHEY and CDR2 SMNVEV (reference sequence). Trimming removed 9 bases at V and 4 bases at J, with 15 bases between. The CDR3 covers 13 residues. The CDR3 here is CASSEEGFYGYTF. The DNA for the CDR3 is TGTGCCAGTTCCGAGGAGGGGTTCTATGGCTACACCTTC.

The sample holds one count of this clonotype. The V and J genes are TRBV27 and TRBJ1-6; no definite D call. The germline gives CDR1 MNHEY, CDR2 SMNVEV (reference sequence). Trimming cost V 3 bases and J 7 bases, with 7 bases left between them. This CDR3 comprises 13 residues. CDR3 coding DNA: TGTGCCAGCAGTTTGGGAGGAAATTCACCCCTCCACTTT. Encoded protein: CASSLGGNSPLHF.

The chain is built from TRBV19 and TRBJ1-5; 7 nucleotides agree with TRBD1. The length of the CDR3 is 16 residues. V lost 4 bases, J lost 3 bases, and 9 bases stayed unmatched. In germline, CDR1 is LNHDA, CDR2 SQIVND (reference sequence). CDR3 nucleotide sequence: TGTGCCAGTAGTACCGACCGGGACAGAATCAATCAGCCCCAGCATTTT. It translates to CASSTDRDRINQPQHF.

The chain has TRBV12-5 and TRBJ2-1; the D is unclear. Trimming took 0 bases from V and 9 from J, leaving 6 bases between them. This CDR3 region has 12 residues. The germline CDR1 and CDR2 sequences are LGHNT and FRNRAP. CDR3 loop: CASGLVVVEQFF. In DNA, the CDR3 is TGTGCTAGTGGTTTGGTTGTAGTTGAGCAGTTCTTC.

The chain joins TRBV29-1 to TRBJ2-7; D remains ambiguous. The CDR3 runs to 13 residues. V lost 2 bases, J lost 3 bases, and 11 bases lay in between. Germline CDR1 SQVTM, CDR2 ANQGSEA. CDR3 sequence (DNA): TGCAGCGTTGAAATACGGGCCAGCTACGAGCAGTACTTC. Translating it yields CSVEIRASYEQYF.

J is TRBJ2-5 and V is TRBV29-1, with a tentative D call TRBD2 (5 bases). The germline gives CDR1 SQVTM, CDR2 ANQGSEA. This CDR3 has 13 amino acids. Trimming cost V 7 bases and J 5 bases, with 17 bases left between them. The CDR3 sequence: CSGTDLTGETQYF. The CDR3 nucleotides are TGCAGCGGCACAGATCTAACGGGGGAGACCCAGTACTTC.

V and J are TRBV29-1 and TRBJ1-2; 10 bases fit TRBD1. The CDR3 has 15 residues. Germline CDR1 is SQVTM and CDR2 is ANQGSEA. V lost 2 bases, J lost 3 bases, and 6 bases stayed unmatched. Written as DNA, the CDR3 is TGCAGCGTTGAACTTTCCGGGACAGGGGACTATGGCTACACCTTC. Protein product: CSVELSGTGDYGYTF.

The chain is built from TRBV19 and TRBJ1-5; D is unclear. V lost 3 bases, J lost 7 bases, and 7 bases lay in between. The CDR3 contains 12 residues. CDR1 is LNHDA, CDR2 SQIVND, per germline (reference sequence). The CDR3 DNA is TGTGCCAGTAGTATGGTTCAACAGCCCCAGCATTTT. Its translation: CASSMVQQPQHF.

CDR3 sequence: CASSLIGTSSYNEQFF. DNA of the CDR3: TGTGCCAGCAGCCTCATAGGGACTAGTTCCTACAATGAGCAGTTCTTC. This chain uses TRBV27 with TRBJ2-1; TRBD2 agrees at 8 bases. Trimming removed 6 bases from V and 1 base from J; junction bases left unmatched: 8. The CDR3 extends over 16 amino acids. Germline V gene lookup returns CDR1 MNHEY and CDR2 SMNVEV (reference sequence).

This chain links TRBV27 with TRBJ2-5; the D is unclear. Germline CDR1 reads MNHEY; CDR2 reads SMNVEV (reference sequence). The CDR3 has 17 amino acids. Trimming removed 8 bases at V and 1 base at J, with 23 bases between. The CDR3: CASHPSAGNYFQETQYF. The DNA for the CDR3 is TGTGCCAGCCACCCCTCGGCCGGTAACTATTTCCAAGAGACCCAGTACTTC.

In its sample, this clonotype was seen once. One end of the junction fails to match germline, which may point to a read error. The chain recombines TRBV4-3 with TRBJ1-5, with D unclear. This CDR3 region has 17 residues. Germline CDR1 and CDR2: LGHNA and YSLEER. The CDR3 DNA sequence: TGCGTCAGCAGCCAAGATGTCGGAGGAGTATTCAATCAGCCCCAGCATTTT. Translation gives CVSSQDVGGVFNQPQHF.

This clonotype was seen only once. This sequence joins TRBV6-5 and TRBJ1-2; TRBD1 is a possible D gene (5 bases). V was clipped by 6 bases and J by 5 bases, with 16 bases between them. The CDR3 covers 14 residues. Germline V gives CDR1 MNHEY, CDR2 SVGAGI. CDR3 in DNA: TGTGCCAGCAGCAAGGTCGGGGCGGTATATGGCTACACCTTC. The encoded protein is CASSKVGAVYGYTF.

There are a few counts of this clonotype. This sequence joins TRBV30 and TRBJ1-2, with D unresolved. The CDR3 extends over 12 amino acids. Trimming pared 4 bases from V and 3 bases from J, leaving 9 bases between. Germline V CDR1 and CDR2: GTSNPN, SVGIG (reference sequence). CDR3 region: CAWKRLYYGYTF. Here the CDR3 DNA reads TGTGCCTGGAAGCGGCTGTACTATGGCTACACCTTC.

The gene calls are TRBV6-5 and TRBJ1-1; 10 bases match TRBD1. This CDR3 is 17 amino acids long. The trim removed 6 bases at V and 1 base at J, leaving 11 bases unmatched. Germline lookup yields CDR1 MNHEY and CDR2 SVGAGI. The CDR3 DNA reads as TGTGCCAGCAGCTTGGGGACAGGGGTTACCTCGAACACTGAAGCTTTCTTT. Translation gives CASSLGTGVTSNTEAFF.

CDR3 in DNA: TGCAGCGTTGAAGTAACCTACAGGAATGAGCAGTTCTTC. Its protein is CSVEVTYRNEQFF. The chain couples TRBV29-1 to TRBJ2-1; D might be TRBD1 (5 bases). Trimming cost V 1 base and J 7 bases, with 11 bases left between them. The CDR3 length is 13 residues. Germline CDR1 SQVTM, CDR2 ANQGSEA.

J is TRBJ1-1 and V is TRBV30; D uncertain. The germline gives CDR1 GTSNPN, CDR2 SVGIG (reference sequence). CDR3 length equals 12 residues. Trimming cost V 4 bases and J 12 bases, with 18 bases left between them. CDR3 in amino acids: CAWNFLGSQTFF. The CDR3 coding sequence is TGTGCCTGGAACTTCCTGGGGTCCCAGACTTTCTTT. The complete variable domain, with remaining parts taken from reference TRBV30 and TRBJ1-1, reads SQTIHQWPATLVQPVGSPLSLECTVEGTSNPNLYWYRQAAGRGLQLLFYSVGIGQISSEVPQNLSASRPQDRQFILSSKKLLLSDSGFYLCAWNFLGSQTFFGQGTRLTVV.

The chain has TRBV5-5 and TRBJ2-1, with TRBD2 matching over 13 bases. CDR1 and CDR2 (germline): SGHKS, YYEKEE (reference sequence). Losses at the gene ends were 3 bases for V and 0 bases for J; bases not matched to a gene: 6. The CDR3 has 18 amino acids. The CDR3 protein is CASSSGLAGKSSYNEQFF. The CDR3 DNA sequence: TGTGCCAGCAGCTCGGGACTAGCGGGGAAAAGCTCCTACAATGAGCAGTTCTTC.

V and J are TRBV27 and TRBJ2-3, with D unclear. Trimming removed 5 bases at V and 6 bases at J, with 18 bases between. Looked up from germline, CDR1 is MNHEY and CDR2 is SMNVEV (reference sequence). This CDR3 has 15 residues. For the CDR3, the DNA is TGTGCCAGCAGTGCGGAACCTGTCTTTCCGGATACGCAGTATTTT. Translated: CASSAEPVFPDTQYF.

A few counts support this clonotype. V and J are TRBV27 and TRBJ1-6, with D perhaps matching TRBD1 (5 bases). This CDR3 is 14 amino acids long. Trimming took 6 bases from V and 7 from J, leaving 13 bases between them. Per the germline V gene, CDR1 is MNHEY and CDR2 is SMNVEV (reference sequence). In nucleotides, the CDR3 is TGTGCCAGCAGCCCGACAGACGCAAATTCACCCCTCCACTTT. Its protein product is CASSPTDANSPLHF.